Below, 18 T cell receptor beta chains from the same sample are listed, as sequenced in a study of spatial heterogeneity in lung cancer. TCRdb re-derived calls from the 5' RACE reads in MiXCR, one entry per CDR3 protein. The sample contains about 52,000 distinct CDR3 sequences, roughly 8.1% of which appear only once. Described time point: blood at routine non-recurrence follow-up after resection. Whole RNA was taken from tumor, nontumor lung or frozen PBMC; it was then sequenced unsorted. The sample in question was PBMCs, obtained at follow-up. Receptors were obtained from a female donor with early-stage non-small cell lung cancer.

This clonotype was seen ten or more times. For the CDR3, the DNA is TGTGCCAGCAGTTTAGGGGCCGCCGGGGCGAACACCGGGGAGCTGTTTTTT. Its protein is CASSLGAAGANTGELFF. J is TRBJ2-2 and V is TRBV28; the D gene could be TRBD1 or TRBD2 (5 bases each). Germline V gene lookup returns CDR1 MDHEN and CDR2 SYDVKM. The CDR3 length is 17 residues. V lost 2 bases and J 0 bases, leaving 13 bases between the germline ends.

V gene TRBV7-8 combines with J gene TRBJ1-1, with D possibly matching TRBD1 (5 bases). CDR1 and CDR2 (germline): SGHVS, FQNEAQ. There are 13 residues in the CDR3. Between the trimmed V and J ends, which lost 3 bases and 5 bases, there was a span of 10 bases. The CDR3 DNA follows: TGTGCCAGCAGCTTGAGGGGATTTACTGAAGCTTTCTTT. Its protein is CASSLRGFTEAFF.

This clonotype came up a few times. The chain has TRBV7-2 and TRBJ1-2; 9 bases are shared with TRBD1. This CDR3 region has 15 residues. Germline CDR1 is SGHTA and CDR2 is FQGNSA. Germline trimming cut 3 bases from V and 1 base from J; bases unmatched to any gene: 3. This CDR3 reads CASSLVGQGNYGYTF. CDR3 in DNA: TGTGCCAGCAGCTTGGTGGGACAGGGTAACTATGGCTACACCTTC.

In this sample, this clonotype turned up many times. V usage is TRBV28 and J usage is TRBJ2-7; 8 bases line up with TRBD1. The germline V gene has CDR1 MDHEN and CDR2 SYDVKM. The CDR3 length is 16 residues. V was clipped by 6 bases and J by 4 bases; unmatched bases: 14. The CDR3 nucleotides read TGTGCCAGCAGATATTCCACCGGGACAGGAAAGTACGAGCAGTACTTC. Protein sequence: CASRYSTGTGKYEQYF.

This clonotype has ten or more counts. The V call is TRBV28, the J call TRBJ2-1, with TRBD2 matching over 15 bases. The trim removed 5 bases at V and 6 bases at J, leaving 5 bases unmatched. Looked up from germline, CDR1 is MDHEN and CDR2 is SYDVKM. The CDR3 has 16 residues. DNA for the CDR3: TGTGCCAGCAGTGGGACTAGCGGGGGGAAGACCAATGAGCAGTTCTTC. This translates into CASSGTSGGKTNEQFF.

This clonotype was seen a handful of times. The chain recombines TRBV30 with TRBJ2-3; D may be TRBD1 or TRBD2 (5 bases each). Trimming removed 1 base from V and 4 bases from J, with 6 bases in between. Germline CDR1 GTSNPN, CDR2 SVGIG (reference sequence). CDR3 length equals 12 residues. CDR3 nucleotide sequence: TGTGCCTGGAGTGCGGGGCCAGATACGCAGTATTTT. Amino acid sequence: CAWSAGPDTQYF.

Comments on this clonotype: A read error may explain this, as a much larger clone is one base away. V is TRBV7-6 and J is TRBJ1-2, with D hard to call. The germline V and J ends were trimmed by 5 bases and 4 bases, with 17 bases remaining between them. In germline, CDR1 is SGHVS, CDR2 FNYEAQ. This CDR3 contains 15 residues. This CDR3 is CASSLDPRGSYGYTF. The CDR3 coding sequence is TGTGCCAGCAGCCTCGACCCCCGGGGATCCTATGGCTACACCTTC.

J is TRBJ1-1 and V is TRBV25-1; TRBD1 is a possible D gene (6 bases). Trimming pared 5 bases from V and 4 bases from J, leaving 14 bases between. Germline V gives CDR1 MGHDK, CDR2 SYGVNS. This CDR3 has 14 residues. CDR3 loop: CASSKQGRSTEAFF. CDR3 bases: TGTGCCAGCAGTAAACAGGGCAGGAGCACTGAAGCTTTCTTT.

This clonotype was seen at least ten times. The V and J genes are TRBV18 and TRBJ2-5; D possibly corresponds to TRBD2 (5 bases). This CDR3 has 13 residues. V lost 2 bases and J 9 bases, leaving 13 bases between the germline ends. Germline CDR1 and CDR2: KGHSH and LQKENI. CDR3 in amino acids: CASSPEAPGAQYF. CDR3 DNA: TGTGCCAGCTCACCAGAGGCCCCCGGGGCCCAGTACTTC.

This clonotype was detected many times. This chain links TRBV6-1 with TRBJ2-3; D may be TRBD2 (5 bases). V was clipped by 3 bases and J by 1 base, with 11 bases between them. The CDR3 totals 15 residues. In germline, CDR1 is MNHNS, CDR2 SASEGT. The CDR3 coding sequence is TGTGCCAGCAGTGATCAAGGACTCGGCACAGATACGCAGTATTTT. This translates into CASSDQGLGTDTQYF.

The chain uses TRBV12-3 or TRBV12-4 and TRBJ2-3, with TRBD1 matching over 7 bases. Trimming took 7 bases from V and 1 from J; bases not matched to a gene: 8. This CDR3 comprises 15 residues. The CDR3 nucleotides are TGTGCCAGCAAACTTACAGGGGTTCGCACAGATACGCAGTATTTT. It is translated as CASKLTGVRTDTQYF.

In its sample, this clonotype was seen a few times. The chain uses TRBV19 and TRBJ2-3; D not certain. V lost 4 bases, J lost 6 bases, and 8 bases lay in between. CDR1 is LNHDA, CDR2 SQIVND, per germline (reference sequence). CDR3 length equals 12 residues. This chain's CDR3 is CASSTSGDTQYF. Here the CDR3 DNA reads TGTGCCAGTAGTACTTCGGGTGATACGCAGTATTTT.

This clonotype was recorded at least ten times. Compared with germline, one end of the junction differs, possibly owing to a read error. The rearrangement joins TRBV10-3 to TRBJ1-5, with D tentatively TRBD1 (6 bases). The CDR3 length is 15 residues. Germline V CDR1 and CDR2: ENHRY, SYGVKD. This CDR3 is CAISEGHWTNQPQHF. CDR3 nucleotides: TGTGCCATAAGTGAGGGACACTGGACCAATCAGCCCCAGCATTTT.

This clonotype was recorded at least ten times. The chain employs TRBV14 and TRBJ1-2; D is ambiguous. CDR3 length: 14 amino acids. The V gene's germline CDR1 is SGHDN and CDR2 FVKESK. The V end was cut by 4 bases, the J end by 0 bases, with 9 bases between. The CDR3 region has the DNA TGTGCCAGCAGCCCCAGGCTTCCTAACTATGGCTACACCTTC. The encoded protein is CASSPRLPNYGYTF.

This clonotype was seen repeatedly, ten times or more. The chain uses TRBV15 and TRBJ2-5; D not certain. The V gene's germline CDR1 is LNHNV and CDR2 YYDKDF (reference sequence). Trimming shortened V by 3 bases and J by 1 base, and 6 bases separated the two germline ends. The CDR3 is made up of 13 amino acids. The CDR3 is CATSRHIQETQYF. The CDR3 nucleotides are TGTGCCACCAGCAGGCATATCCAAGAGACCCAGTACTTC.

This clonotype came up many times. V is TRBV15 and J is TRBJ1-4; D remains ambiguous. Germline-derived CDR1 and CDR2 are LNHNV and YYDKDF (reference sequence). Trimming cost V 3 bases and J 7 bases, with 6 bases left between them. The CDR3 sequence is 12 residues long. The CDR3 is CATSSFSEKLFF. CDR3 DNA sequence: TGTGCCACCAGCAGCTTCAGTGAAAAACTGTTTTTT.

V usage is TRBV20-1 and J usage is TRBJ2-5, with 7 bases lining up with TRBD2. Germline V gene lookup returns CDR1 DFQATT and CDR2 SNEGSKA (reference sequence). The CDR3 sequence is 15 residues long. After removal of 0 bases from V and 5 bases from J, the junction contained 9 bases not matched to a gene. CDR3 DNA: TGCAGTGCTAGAGATTCGGGGGGATCGCCGGAGACCCAGTACTTC. Translated, it gives CSARDSGGSPETQYF.

This clonotype was picked up many times. CDR3 protein: CASSQWEGKETQYF. DNA for the CDR3: TGTGCCAGCAGCCAGTGGGAGGGGAAAGAGACCCAGTACTTC. The V call is TRBV11-1, the J call TRBJ2-5; 7 bases agree with TRBD2. The CDR3 is 14 amino acids. With 5 bases clipped from V and 3 bases from J, the junction kept 6 bases outside the gene matches. In germline, CDR1 is SGHAT, CDR2 FQDESV (reference sequence).